This entry concerns a single TCR beta chain. The antigen is undetermined. Profiled with immunoSEQ multiplex PCR; TCRdb holds only in-frame clones, not every one. The data hold 45,000 to 60,000 clones, with more than 75% observed a single time. Subsequent to a culture period of 10 to 11 days, CD4+ T cells were isolated. The infection with SARS-CoV-2 (confirmed by PCR) occurred in this person between March and December 2020. These data are taken from a study of vaccination effects on CD4 cells after COVID-19. The V and J ends lost 1 base and 3 bases, in that order; junction bases with no gene match: 8. The CDR3 runs 17 residues. Germline lookup yields CDR1 SGHTA and CDR2 FQGNSA. Study-wide points: Marked clonal contraction of both clone types appeared late after vaccination.

This sample comprised CD4+ T cells from PBMCs cultured without peptide, obtained before COVID-19 vaccination. The TCR comes from a human donor who had a prior SARS-CoV-2 infection. J is TRBJ2-3 and V is TRBV7-2; 9 bases align to TRBD2. This chain's CDR3 is CASSLDAGGPETDTQYF. The CDR3 DNA sequence: TGTGCCAGCAGCTTAGACGCGGGGGGGCCGGAGACAGATACGCAGTATTTT.